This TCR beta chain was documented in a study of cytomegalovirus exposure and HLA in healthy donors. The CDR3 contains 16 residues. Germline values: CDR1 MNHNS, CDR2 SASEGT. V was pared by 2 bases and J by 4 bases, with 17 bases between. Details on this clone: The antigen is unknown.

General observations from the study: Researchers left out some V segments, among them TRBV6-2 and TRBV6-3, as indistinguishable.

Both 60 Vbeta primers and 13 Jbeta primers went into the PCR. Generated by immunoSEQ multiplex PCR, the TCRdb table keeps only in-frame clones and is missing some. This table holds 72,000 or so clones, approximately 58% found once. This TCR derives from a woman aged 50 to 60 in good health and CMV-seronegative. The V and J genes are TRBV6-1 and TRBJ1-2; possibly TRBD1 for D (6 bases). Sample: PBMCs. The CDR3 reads CASSEPRGEGRYGYTF. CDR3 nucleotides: TGTGCCAGCAGTGAACCGAGGGGGGAGGGGCGCTATGGCTACACCTTC.